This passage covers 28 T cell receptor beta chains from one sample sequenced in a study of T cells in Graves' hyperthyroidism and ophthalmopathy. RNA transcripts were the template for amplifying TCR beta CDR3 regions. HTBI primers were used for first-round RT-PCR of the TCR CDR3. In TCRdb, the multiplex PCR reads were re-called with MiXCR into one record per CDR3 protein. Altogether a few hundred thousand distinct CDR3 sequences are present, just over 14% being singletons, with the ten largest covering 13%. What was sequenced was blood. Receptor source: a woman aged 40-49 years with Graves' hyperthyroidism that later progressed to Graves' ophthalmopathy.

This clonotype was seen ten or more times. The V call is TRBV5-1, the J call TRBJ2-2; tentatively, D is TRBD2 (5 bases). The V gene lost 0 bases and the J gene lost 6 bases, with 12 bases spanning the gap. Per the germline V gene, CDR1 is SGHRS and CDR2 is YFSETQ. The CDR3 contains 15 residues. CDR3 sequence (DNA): TGCGCCAGCAGCTTGGGGGCATCGGGGTCCGGGGAGCTGTTTTTT. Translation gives CASSLGASGSGELFF. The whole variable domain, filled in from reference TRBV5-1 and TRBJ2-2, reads KAGVTQTPRYLIKTRGQQVTLSCSPISGHRSVSWYQQTPGQGLQFLFEYFSETQRNKGNFPGRFSGRQFSNSRSEMNVSTLELGDSALYLCASSLGASGSGELFFGEGSRLTVL.

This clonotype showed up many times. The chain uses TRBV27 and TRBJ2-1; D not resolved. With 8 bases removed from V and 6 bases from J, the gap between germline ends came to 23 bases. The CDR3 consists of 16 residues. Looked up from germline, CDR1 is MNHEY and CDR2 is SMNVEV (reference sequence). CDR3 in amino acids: CASQLTRPPRGNEQFF. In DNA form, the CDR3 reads TGTGCCAGCCAGCTAACCCGACCCCCTCGAGGCAATGAGCAGTTCTTC.

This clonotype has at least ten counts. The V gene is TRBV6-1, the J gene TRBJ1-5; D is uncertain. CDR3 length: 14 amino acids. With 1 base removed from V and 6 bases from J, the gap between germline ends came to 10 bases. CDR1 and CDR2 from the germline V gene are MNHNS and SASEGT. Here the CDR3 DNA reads TGTGCCAGCAGTGAAGACAAATGGGGTCAGCCCCAGCATTTT. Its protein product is CASSEDKWGQPQHF.

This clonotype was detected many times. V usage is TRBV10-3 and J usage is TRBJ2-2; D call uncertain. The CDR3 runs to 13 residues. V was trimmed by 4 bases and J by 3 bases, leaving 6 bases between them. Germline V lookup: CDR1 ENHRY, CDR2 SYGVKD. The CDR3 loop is CAISAADTGELFF. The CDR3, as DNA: TGTGCCATCAGTGCCGCCGACACCGGGGAGCTGTTTTTT.

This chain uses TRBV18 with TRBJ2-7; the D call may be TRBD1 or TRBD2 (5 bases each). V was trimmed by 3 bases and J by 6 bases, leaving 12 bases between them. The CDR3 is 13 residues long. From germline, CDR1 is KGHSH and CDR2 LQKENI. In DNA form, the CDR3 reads TGTGCCAGCTCACCCGGGACGGCCTTCGAGCAGTACTTC. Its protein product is CASSPGTAFEQYF.

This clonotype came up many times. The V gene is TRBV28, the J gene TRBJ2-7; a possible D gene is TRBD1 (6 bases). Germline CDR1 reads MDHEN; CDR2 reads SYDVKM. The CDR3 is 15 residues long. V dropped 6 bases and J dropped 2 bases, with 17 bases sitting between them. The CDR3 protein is CASSSTQGITYEQYF. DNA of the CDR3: TGTGCCAGCAGCTCGACCCAGGGGATTACCTACGAGCAGTACTTC.

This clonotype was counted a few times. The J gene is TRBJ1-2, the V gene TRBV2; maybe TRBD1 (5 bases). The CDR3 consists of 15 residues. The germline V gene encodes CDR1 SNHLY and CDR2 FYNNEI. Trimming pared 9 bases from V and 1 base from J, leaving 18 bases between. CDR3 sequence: CARGIRQSFNYGYTF. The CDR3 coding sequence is TGTGCCAGAGGGATTAGACAGAGCTTTAACTATGGCTACACCTTC.

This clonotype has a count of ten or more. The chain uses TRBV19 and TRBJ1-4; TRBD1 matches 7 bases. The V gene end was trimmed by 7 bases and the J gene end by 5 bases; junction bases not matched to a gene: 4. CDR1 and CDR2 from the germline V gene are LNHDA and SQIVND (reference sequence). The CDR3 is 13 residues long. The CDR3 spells CASTDRFNEKLFF. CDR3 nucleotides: TGTGCCAGTACGGACAGGTTCAATGAAAAACTGTTTTTT.

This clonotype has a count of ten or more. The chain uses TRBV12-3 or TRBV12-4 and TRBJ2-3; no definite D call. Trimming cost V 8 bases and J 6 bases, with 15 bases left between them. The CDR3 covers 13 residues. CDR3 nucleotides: TGTGCCAGCTCCTACAGTTTAAGTGATACGCAGTATTTT. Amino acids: CASSYSLSDTQYF.

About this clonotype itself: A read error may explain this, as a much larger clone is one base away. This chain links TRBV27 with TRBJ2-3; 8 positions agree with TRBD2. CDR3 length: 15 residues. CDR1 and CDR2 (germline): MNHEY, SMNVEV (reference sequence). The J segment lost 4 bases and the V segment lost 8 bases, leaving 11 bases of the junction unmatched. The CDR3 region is CASGTRTTSADTQYF. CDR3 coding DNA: TGTGCCAGCGGAACCCGTACGACTAGCGCAGATACGCAGTATTTT.

CDR3 in DNA: TGTGCCAGCAGGTCGGGGGGAGGGCTGGATAGCAATCAGCCCCAGCATTTT. Encoded protein: CASRSGGGLDSNQPQHF. The chain joins TRBV6-1 to TRBJ1-5, with D tentatively TRBD1 (5 bases). The CDR3 totals 17 residues. V was clipped by 6 bases and J by 0 bases, with 18 bases between them. Germline CDR1 reads MNHNS; CDR2 reads SASEGT.

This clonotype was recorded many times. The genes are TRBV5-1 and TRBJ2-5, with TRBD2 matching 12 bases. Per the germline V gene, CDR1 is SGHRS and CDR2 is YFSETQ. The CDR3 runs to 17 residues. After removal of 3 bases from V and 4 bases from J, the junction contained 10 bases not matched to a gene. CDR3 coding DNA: TGCGCCAGCAGCTCCGGACTAGCGGGACCAAGGGGAGAGACCCAGTACTTC. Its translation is CASSSGLAGPRGETQYF.

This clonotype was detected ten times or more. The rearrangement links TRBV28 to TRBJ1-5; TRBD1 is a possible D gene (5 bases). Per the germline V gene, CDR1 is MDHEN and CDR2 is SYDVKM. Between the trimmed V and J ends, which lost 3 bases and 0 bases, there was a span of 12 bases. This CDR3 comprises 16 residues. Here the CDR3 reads CASSLRDFYSNQPQHF. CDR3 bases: TGTGCCAGCAGTTTGAGGGACTTCTATAGCAATCAGCCCCAGCATTTT.

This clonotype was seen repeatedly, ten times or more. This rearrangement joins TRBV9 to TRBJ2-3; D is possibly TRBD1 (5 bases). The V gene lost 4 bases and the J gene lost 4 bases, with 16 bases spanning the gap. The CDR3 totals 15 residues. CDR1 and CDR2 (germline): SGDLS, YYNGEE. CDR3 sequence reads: CASSPLGQGADTQYF. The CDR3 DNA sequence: TGTGCCAGCAGCCCCCTTGGGCAGGGTGCAGATACGCAGTATTTT.

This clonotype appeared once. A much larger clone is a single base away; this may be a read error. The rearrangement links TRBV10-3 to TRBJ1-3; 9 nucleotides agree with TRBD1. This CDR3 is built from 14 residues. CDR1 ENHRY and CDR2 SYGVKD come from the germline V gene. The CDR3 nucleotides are TGTGCCATCGGAACAGGGGGCTCTGGAAGCACCATATATTTT. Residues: CAIGTGGSGSTIYF.

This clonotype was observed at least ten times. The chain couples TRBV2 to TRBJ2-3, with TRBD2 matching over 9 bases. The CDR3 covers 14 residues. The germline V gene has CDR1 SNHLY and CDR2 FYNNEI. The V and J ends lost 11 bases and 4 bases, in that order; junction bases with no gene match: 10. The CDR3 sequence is CAAGLANSPDTQYF. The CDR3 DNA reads TGTGCCGCCGGACTAGCGAATTCCCCAGATACGCAGTATTTT.

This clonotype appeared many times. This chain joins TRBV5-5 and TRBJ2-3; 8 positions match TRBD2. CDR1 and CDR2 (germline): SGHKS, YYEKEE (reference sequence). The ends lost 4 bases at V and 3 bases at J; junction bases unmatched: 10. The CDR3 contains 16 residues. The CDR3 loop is CASSPPTSADTDTQYF. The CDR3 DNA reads TGTGCCAGCAGCCCCCCGACTAGCGCCGATACAGATACGCAGTATTTT. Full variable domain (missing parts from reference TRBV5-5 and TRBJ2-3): DAGVTQSPTHLIKTRGQQVTLRCSPISGHKSVSWYQQVLGQGPQFIFQYYEKEERGRGNFPDRFSARQFPNYSSELNVNALLLGDSALYLCASSPPTSADTDTQYFGPGTRLTVL.

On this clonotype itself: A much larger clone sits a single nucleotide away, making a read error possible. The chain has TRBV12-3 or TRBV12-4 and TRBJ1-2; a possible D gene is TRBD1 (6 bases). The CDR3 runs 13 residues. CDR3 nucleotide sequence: TGTGCCAGCAGAAGGGGGACGAACTATGGCCACACCTTC. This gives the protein CASRRGTNYGHTF.

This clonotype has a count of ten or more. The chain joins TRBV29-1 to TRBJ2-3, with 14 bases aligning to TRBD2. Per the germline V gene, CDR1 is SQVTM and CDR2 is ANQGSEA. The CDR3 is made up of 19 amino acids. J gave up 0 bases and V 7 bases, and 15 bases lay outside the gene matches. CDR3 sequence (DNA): TGCAGCGGAAAGATTGGACTAGCGGGAGGCGAGTTCAGCACAGATACGCAGTATTTT. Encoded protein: CSGKIGLAGGEFSTDTQYF.

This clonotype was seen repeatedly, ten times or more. CDR3 sequence (DNA): TGCGCCAGCAGCTTGAGCTTCGGGGTACTTGGAAACACCATATATTTT. Translation: CASSLSFGVLGNTIYF. This rearrangement joins TRBV5-1 to TRBJ1-3; the D is unclear. The V gene lost 1 base and the J gene lost 3 bases, with 14 bases spanning the gap. From germline, CDR1 is SGHRS and CDR2 YFSETQ. This CDR3 region has 16 residues.

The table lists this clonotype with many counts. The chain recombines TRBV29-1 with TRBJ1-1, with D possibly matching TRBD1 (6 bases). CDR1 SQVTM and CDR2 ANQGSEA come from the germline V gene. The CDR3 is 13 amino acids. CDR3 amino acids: CSIKQGRGTEAFF. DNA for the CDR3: TGCAGTATAAAACAGGGCCGGGGGACTGAAGCTTTCTTT.

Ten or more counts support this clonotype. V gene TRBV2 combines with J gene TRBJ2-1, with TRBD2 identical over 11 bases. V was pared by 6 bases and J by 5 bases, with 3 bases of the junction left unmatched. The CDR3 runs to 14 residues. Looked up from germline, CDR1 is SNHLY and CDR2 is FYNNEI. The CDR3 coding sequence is TGTGCCAGCAGGCCGGGACTAGCGGACAATGAGCAGTTCTTC. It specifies CASRPGLADNEQFF.

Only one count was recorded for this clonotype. CDR3 residues: CASRGLTGDGYTF. CDR3 in DNA: TGTGCCAGCAGGGGATTAACAGGAGATGGCTACACCTTC. This chain connects TRBV6-1 to TRBJ1-2; the D gene is possibly TRBD1 (5 bases). CDR3 length equals 13 residues. V lost 6 bases and J 6 bases, leaving 14 bases between the germline ends. Germline loops: CDR1 MNHNS, CDR2 SASEGT.

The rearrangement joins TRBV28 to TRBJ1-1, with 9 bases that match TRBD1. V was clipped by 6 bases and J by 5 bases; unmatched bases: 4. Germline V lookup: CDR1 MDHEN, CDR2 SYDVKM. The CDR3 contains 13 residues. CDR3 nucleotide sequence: TGTGCCAGCAGCAACAGGGGGCAAACTGAAGCTTTCTTT. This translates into CASSNRGQTEAFF.

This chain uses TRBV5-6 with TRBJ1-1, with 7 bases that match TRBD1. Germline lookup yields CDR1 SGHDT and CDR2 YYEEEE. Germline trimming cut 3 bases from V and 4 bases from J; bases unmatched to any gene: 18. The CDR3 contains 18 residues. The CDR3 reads CASSSSPRQGDSTTEAFF. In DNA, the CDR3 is TGTGCCAGCAGCTCAAGCCCAAGGCAGGGGGATAGTACCACTGAAGCTTTCTTT. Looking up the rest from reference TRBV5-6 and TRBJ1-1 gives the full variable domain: DAGVTQSPTHLIKTRGQQVTLRCSPKSGHDTVSWYQQALGQGPQFIFQYYEEEERQRGNFPDRFSGHQFPNYSSELNVNALLLGDSALYLCASSSSPRQGDSTTEAFFGQGTRLTVV.

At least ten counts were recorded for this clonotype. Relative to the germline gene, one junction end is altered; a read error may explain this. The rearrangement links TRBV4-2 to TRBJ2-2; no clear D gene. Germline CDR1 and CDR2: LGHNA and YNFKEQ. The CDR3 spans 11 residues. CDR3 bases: TGTGCCAGCAGCCAATTTGGGGAACTGTTTTTT. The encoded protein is CASSQFGELFF.

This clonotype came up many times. The CDR3 nucleotides read TGTGCCAGCAGACCCGGGACTACTTCTCTTGGCACAGATACGCAGTATTTT. Translated, it gives CASRPGTTSLGTDTQYF. The V call is TRBV12-3 or TRBV12-4, the J call TRBJ2-3; 7 positions match TRBD2. With V trimmed by 6 bases and J by 1 base, 13 bases remained unmatched. This CDR3 is 17 amino acids long.

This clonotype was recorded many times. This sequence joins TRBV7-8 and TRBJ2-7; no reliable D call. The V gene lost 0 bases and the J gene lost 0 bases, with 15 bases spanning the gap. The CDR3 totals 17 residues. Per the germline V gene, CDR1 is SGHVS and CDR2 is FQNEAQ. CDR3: CASSLAEISRSSYEQYF. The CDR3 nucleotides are TGTGCCAGCAGCTTAGCGGAGATTAGCCGGAGCTCCTACGAGCAGTACTTC.